Sequencing of this TCR beta chain was carried out in a study of blood T cell repertoires in COVID-19. Across the whole study: The United States, Italy and Spain were the sources of the acute and convalescent COVID-19 samples. T cells, B-cell-depleted T cells, or PBMCs provided the cDNA or gDNA that served as material.

In the authors' methods: Amplification with reference gene primers provided the estimates of nucleated cell counts. Assay: immunoSEQ multiplex PCR; the TCRdb copy retains only in-frame clones and omits some. V, J and clone size were drawn from that table, and D and trimming were deduced from the DNA. The table records about 240,000 clones, approximately 82% of them present only once. Ten or more counts support this clone. CDR3 length: 13 residues. Trimming stripped 5 bases from V and 11 bases from J, with 18 bases between. The rearrangement joins TRBV12-3 or TRBV12-4 to TRBJ1-1; D might be TRBD1 (5 bases). The sequencing input was peripheral blood. The sequence was obtained from a woman aged 18-35 years with acute or convalescent COVID-19. CDR3: CASSLQSGEGAFF. CDR3 bases: TGTGCCAGCAGTCTTCAAAGTGGGGAGGGGGCTTTCTTT.